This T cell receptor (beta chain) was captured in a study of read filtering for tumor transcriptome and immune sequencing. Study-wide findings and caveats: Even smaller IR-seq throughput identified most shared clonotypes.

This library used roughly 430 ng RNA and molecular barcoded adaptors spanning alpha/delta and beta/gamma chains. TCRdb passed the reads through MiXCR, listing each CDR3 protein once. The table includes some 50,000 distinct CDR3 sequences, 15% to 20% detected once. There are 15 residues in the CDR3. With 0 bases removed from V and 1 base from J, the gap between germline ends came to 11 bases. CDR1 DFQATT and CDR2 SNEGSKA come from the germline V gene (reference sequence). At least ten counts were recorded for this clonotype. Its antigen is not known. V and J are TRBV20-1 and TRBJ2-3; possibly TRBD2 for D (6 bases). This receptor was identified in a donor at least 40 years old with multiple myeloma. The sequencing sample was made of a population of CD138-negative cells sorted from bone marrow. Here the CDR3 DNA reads TGCAGTGCTAGAGATGAAGAGCGGGGCACAGATACGCAGTATTTT. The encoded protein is CSARDEERGTDTQYF.